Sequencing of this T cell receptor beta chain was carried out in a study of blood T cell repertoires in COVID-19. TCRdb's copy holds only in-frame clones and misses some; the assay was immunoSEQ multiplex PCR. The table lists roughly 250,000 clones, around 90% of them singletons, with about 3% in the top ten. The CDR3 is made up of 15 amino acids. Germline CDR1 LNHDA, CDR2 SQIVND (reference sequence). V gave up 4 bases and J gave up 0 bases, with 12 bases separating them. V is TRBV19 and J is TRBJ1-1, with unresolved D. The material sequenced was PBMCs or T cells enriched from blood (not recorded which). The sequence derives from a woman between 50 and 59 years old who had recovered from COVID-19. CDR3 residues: CASSTEQRLNTEAFF. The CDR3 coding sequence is TGTGCCAGTAGTACCGAACAGAGATTGAACACTGAAGCTTTCTTT.